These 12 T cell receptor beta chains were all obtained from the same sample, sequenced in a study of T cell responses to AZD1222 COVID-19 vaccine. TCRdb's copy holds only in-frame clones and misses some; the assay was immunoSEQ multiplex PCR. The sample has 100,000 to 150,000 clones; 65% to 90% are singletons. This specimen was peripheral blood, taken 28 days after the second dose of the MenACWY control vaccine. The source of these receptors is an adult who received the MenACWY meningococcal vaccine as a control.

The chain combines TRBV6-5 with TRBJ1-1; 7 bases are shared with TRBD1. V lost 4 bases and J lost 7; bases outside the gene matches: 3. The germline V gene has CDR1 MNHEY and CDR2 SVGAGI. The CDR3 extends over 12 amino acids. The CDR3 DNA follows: TGTGCCAGCAGTTCGGGACAGCTTGAAGCTTTCTTT. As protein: CASSSGQLEAFF.

The CDR3 sequence: CASSPGQVQETQYF. CDR3 nucleotide sequence: TGTGCCAGCAGCCCCGGACAGGTCCAAGAGACCCAGTACTTC. The genes are TRBV11-3 and TRBJ2-5; 7 nucleotides line up with TRBD1. The germline CDR1 and CDR2 sequences are SGHNT and YENEEA. The CDR3 is 14 residues long. The V gene end was trimmed by 5 bases and the J gene end by 1 base; junction bases not matched to a gene: 4.

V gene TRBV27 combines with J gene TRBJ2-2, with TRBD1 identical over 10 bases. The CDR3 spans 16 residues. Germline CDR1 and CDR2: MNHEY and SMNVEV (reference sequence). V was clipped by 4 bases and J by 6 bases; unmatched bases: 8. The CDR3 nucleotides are TGTGCCAGCAGTTCCCTGGACAGGGGGAGAGCCGGGGAGCTGTTTTTT. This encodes CASSSLDRGRAGELFF.

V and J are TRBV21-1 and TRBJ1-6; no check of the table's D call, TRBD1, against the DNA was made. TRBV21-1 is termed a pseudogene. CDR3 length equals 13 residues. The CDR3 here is CASSTARNSPLHF. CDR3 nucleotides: TGTGCCAGCAGCACTGCCAGGAATTCACCCCTCCACTTT.

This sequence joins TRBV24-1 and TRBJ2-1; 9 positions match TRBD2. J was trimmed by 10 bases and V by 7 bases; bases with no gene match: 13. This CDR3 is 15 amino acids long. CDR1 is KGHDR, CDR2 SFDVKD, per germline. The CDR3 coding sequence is TGTGCCACCAGCCCCTTAGGCGCGGGAGGGCGGGAGCAGTTCTTC. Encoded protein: CATSPLGAGGREQFF.

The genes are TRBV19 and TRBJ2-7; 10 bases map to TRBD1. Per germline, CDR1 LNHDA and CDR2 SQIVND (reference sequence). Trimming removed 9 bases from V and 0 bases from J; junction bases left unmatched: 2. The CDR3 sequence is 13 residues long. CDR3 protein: CARDRGSSYEQYV. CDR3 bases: TGTGCCAGGGACAGGGGGAGCTCCTACGAGCAGTACGTC.

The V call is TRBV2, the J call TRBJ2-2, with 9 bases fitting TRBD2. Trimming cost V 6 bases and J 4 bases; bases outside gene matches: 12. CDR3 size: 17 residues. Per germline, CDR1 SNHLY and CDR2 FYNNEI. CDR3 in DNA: TGTGCCAGCAGACCGAGAGCGGGGGGAGATGGCACCGGGGAGCTGTTTTTT. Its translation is CASRPRAGGDGTGELFF.

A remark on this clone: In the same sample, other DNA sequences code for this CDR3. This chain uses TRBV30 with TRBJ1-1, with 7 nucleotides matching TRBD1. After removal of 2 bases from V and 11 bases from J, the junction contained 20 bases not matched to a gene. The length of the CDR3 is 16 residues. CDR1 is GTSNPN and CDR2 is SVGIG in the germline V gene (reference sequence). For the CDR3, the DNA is TGTGCCTGGAGTTACCCGACGCCGGGACAGTGGTTCGGGGCTTTCTTT. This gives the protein CAWSYPTPGQWFGAFF. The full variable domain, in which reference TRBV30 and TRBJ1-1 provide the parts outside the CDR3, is SQTIHQWPATLVQPVGSPLSLECTVEGTSNPNLYWYRQAAGRGLQLLFYSVGIGQISSEVPQNLSASRPQDRQFILSSKKLLLSDSGFYLCAWSYPTPGQWFGAFFGQGTRLTVV.

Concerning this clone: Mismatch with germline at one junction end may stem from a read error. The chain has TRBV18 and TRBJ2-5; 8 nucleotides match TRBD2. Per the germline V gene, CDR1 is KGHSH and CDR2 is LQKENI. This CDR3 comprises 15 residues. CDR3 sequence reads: CASSPPGPGGETQYF. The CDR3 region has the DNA TGTGCCAGCTCGCCACCGGGTCCGGGAGGGGAGACCCAGTACTTC.

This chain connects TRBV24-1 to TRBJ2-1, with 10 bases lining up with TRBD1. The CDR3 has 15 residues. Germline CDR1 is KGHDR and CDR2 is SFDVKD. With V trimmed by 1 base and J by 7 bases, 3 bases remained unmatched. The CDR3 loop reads CATSDFRTGGNEQFF. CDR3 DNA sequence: TGTGCCACCAGTGATTTCCGGACAGGGGGGAATGAGCAGTTCTTC.

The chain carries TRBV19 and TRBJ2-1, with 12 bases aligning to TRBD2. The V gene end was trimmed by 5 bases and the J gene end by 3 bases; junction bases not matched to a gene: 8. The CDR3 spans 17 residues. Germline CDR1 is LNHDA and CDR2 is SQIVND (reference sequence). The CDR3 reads CASSGLAGPNFYNEQFF. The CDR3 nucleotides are TGTGCCAGTAGTGGACTAGCGGGACCAAACTTCTACAATGAGCAGTTCTTC.

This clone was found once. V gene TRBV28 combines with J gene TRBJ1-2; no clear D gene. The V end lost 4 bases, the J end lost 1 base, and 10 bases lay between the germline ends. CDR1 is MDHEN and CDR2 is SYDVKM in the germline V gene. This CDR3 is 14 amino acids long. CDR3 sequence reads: CASSSSGVNYGYTF. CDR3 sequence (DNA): TGTGCCAGCAGTTCCTCTGGGGTTAACTATGGCTACACCTTC.